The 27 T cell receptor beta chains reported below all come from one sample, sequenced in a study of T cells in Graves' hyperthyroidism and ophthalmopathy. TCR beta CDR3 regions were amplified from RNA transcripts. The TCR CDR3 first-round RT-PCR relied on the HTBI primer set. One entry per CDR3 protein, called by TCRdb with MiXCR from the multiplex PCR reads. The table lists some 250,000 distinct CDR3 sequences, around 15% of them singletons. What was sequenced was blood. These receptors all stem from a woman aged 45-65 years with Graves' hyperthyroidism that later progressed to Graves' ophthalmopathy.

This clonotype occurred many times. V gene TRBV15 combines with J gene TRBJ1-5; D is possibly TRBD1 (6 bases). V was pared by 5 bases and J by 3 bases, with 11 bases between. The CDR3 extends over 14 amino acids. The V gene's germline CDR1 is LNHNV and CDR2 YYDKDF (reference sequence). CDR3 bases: TGTGCCACCAGCGAGGGGGGCCCCAATCAGCCCCAGCATTTT. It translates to CATSEGGPNQPQHF.

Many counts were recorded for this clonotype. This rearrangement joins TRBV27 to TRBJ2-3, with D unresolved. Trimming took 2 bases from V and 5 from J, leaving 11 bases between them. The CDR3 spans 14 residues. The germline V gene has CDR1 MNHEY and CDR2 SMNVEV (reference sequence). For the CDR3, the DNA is TGTGCCAGCAGTTTAAGCCGCCTTCAAGATACGCAGTATTTT. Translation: CASSLSRLQDTQYF.

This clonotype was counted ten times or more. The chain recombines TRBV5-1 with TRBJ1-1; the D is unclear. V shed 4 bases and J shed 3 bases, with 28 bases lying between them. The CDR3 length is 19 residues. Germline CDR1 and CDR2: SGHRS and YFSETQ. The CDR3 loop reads CASSPGIVTRAKGHTEAFF. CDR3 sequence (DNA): TGCGCCAGCAGCCCGGGAATTGTCACTAGGGCCAAGGGCCACACTGAAGCTTTCTTT.

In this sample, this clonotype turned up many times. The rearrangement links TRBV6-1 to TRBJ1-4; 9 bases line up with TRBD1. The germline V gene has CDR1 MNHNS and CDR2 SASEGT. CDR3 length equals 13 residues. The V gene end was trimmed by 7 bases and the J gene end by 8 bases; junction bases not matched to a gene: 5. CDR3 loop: CASMRTGEEKLFF. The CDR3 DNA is TGTGCCAGCATGCGGACAGGGGAAGAAAAACTGTTTTTT.

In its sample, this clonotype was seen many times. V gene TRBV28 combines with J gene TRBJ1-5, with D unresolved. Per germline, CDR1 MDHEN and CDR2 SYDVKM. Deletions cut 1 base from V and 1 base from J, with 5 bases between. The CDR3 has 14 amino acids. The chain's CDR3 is CASSLLVSNQPQHF. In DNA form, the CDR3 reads TGTGCCAGCAGTTTATTGGTGAGCAATCAGCCCCAGCATTTT.

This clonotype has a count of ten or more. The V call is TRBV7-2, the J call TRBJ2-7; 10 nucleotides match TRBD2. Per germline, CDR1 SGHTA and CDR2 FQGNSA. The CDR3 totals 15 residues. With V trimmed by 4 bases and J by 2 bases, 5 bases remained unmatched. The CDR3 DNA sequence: TGTGCCAGCAGCTCCGCCCTAGCGGGAGCCTACGAGCAGTACTTC. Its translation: CASSSALAGAYEQYF.

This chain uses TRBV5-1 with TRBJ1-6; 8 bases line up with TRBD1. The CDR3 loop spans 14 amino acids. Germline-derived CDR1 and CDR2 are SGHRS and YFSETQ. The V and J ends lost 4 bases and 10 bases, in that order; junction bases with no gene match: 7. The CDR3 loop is CASSMGQADSPLHF. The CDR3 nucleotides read TGCGCCAGCAGCATGGGACAGGCGGACTCACCCCTCCACTTT.

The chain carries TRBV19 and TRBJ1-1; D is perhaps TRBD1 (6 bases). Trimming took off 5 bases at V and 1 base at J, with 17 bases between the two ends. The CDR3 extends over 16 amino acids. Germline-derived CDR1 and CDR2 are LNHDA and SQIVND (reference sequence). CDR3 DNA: TGTGCCAGTAGTCCATACTCCGGGACACAGAACACTGAAGCTTTCTTT. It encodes CASSPYSGTQNTEAFF.

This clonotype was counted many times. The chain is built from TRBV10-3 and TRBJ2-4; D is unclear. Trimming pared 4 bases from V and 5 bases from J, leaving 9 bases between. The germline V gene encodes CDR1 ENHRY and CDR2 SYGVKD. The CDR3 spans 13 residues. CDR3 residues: CAISGVTENIQYF. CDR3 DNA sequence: TGTGCCATCAGTGGAGTTACGGAAAACATTCAGTACTTC.

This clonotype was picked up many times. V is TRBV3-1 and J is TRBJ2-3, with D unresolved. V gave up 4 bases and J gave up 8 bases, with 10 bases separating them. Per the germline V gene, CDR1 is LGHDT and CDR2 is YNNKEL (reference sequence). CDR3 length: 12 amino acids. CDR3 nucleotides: TGTGCCAGCAGCCCACTTTTGGGTACGCAGTATTTT. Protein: CASSPLLGTQYF.

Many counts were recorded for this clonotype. The CDR3 coding sequence is TGTGCCAGCAGTCCAGGGTGGAATTCACCCCTCCACTTT. This gives the protein CASSPGWNSPLHF. The rearrangement links TRBV12-3 or TRBV12-4 to TRBJ1-6; D might be TRBD1 (5 bases). V was shortened by 5 bases and J by 7 bases, with 9 bases between the two germline ends. The CDR3 consists of 13 residues.

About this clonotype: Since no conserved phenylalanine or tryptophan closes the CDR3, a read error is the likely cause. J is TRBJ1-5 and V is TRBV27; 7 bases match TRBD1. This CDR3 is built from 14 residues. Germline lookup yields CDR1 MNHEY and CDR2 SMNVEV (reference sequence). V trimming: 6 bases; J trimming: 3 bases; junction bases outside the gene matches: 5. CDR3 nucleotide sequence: TGTGCCAGCAGCCAGGGACAGTTCAATCAGCCCCAGCATCTT. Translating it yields CASSQGQFNQPQHL.

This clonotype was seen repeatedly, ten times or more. CDR3 protein: CASSPPRGSGVPRGEQFF. DNA of the CDR3: TGTGCCAGCAGCCCACCCCGGGGGTCTGGCGTGCCTAGGGGTGAGCAGTTCTTC. The chain joins TRBV6-1 to TRBJ2-1, with D maybe TRBD2 (6 bases). Trimming stripped 6 bases from V and 9 bases from J, with 30 bases between. The V gene's germline CDR1 is MNHNS and CDR2 SASEGT. The CDR3 consists of 18 residues.

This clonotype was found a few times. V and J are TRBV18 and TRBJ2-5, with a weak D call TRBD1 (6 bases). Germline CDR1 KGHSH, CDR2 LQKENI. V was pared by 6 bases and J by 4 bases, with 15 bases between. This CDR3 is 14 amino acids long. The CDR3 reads CASSSIAGAETQYF. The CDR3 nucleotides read TGTGCCAGCTCTTCAATTGCAGGGGCAGAGACCCAGTACTTC.

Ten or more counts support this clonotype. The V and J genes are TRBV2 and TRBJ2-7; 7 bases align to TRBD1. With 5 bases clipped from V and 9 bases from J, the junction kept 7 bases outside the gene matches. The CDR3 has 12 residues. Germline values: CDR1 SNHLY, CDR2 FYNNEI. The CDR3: CASSNNRGVQYF. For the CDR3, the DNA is TGTGCCAGCAGTAATAACAGGGGTGTGCAGTACTTC.

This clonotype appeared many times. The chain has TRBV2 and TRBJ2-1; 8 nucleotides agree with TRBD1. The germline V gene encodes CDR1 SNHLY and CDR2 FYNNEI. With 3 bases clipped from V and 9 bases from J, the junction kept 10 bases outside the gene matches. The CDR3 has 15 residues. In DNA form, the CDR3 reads TGTGCCAGCAGTGAGGATCAGGGGGCATTGGGTGAGCAGTTCTTC. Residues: CASSEDQGALGEQFF. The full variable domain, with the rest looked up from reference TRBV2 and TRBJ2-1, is EPEVTQTPSHQVTQMGQEVILRCVPISNHLYFYWYRQILGQKVEFLVSFYNNEISEKSEIFDDQFSVERPDGSNFTLKIRSTKLEDSAMYFCASSEDQGALGEQFFGPGTRLTVL.

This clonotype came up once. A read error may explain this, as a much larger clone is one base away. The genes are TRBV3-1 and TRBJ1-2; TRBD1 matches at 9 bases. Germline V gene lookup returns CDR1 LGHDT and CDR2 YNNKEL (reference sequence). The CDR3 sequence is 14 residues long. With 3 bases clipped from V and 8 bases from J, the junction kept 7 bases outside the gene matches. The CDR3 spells CASSHFGQGQGYTF. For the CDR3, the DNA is TGTGCCAGCAGCCATTTTGGACAGGGGCAAGGCTACACCTTC.

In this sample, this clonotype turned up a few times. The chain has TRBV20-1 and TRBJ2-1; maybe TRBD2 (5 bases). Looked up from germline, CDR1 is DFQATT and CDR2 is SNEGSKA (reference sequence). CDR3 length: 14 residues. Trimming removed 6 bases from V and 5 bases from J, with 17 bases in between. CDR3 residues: CSAGLAGRDNEQFF. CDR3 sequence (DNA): TGCAGTGCGGGCCTTGCCGGGCGGGACAATGAGCAGTTCTTC.

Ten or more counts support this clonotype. The CDR3 DNA sequence: TGCAGCACGGGTAGCTCCTACAATGAGCAGTTCTTC. Translating it yields CSTGSSYNEQFF. The rearrangement links TRBV29-1 to TRBJ2-1; D gene unclear. Trimming left V 8 bases short and J 0 bases short, with 8 bases between. Germline CDR1 SQVTM, CDR2 ANQGSEA. The CDR3 contains 12 residues.

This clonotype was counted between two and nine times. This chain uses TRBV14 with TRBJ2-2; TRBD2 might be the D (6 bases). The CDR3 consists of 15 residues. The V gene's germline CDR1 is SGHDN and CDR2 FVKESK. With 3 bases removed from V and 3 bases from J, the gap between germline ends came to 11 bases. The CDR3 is CASSQLAEHTGELFF. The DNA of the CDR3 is TGTGCCAGCAGCCAGTTAGCGGAACACACCGGGGAGCTGTTTTTT. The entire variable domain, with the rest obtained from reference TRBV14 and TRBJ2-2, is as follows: EAGVTQFPSHSVIEKGQTVTLRCDPISGHDNLYWYRRVMGKEIKFLLHFVKESKQDESGMPNNRFLAERTGGTYSTLKVQPAELEDSGVYFCASSQLAEHTGELFFGEGSRLTVL.

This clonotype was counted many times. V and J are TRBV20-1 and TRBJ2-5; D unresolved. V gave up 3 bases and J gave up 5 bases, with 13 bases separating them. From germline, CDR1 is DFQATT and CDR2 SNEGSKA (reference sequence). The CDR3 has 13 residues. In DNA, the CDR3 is TGCAGTGCTAGGGTCCCGGCGTGGGAGACCCAGTACTTC. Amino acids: CSARVPAWETQYF.

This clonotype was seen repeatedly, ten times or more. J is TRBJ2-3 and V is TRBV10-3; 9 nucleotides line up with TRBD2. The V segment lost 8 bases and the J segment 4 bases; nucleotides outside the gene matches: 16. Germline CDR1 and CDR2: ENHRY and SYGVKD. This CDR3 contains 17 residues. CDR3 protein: CAISETQLAGAADTQYF. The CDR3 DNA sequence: TGTGCCATCTCGGAGACCCAATTAGCGGGAGCTGCAGATACGCAGTATTTT.

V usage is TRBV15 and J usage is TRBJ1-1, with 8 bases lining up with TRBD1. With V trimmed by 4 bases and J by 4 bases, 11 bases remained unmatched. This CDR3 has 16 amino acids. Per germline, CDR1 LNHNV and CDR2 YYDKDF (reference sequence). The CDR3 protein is CATSTGTGLRVTEAFF. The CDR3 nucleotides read TGTGCCACCAGCACCGGGACAGGACTACGCGTCACTGAAGCTTTCTTT.

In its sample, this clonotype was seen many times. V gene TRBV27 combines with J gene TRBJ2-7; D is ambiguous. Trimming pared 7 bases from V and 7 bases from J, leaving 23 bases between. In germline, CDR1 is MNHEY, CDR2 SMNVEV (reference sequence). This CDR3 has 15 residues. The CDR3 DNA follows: TGTGCCAGCACCCTCTCGGCGCAGTTTGGGCTAGAGCAGTACTTC. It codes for CASTLSAQFGLEQYF.

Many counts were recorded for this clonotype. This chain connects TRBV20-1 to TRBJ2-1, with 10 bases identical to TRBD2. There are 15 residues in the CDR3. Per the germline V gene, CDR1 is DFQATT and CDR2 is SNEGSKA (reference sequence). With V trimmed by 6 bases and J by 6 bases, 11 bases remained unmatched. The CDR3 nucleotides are TGCAGTGCCGTAGACCTAGCGGGAGTTGGCAATGAGCAGTTCTTC. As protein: CSAVDLAGVGNEQFF.

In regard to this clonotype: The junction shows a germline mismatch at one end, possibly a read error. This CDR3 reads CASSHSAPQGIFYEQYF. The CDR3 DNA sequence: TGTGCCAGCAGTCATTCCGCCCCACAAGGGATTTTCTACGAGCAGTACTTC. The rearrangement joins TRBV6-9 to TRBJ2-7; D gene uncertain. This CDR3 is built from 17 residues. Germline lookup yields CDR1 MNHGY and CDR2 SVAAGI.

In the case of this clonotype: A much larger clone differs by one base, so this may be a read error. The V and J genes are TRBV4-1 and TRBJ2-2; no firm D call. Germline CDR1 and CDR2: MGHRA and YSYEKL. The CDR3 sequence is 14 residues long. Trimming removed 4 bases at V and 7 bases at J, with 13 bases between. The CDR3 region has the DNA TGCGCCAGCAGCCTGTCAACCAGCGTCGGGGAGCTGTTTTTT. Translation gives CASSLSTSVGELFF.